Sequencing of this T cell receptor (beta chain) was carried out in a study of shared clonotypes between healthy human individuals. Authors' data handling: Junction-only sequences without quality scores came from ImmunoSEQ, so filtering differed. TCRdb's copy holds only in-frame clones and misses some; the assay was immunoSEQ multiplex PCR. D and trimming were read from the DNA, whereas the V and J calls and clone size are those reported in that table. The sample lists about 2 million clones, roughly 94% seen once, with 0.13% in the top ten. In regard to this clone: The antigen is not known.

General study points: Measured sharing among donors was expected to vary with sequencing depth. For sorted subsets, rarefaction showed incomplete sequencing despite large depth.

Trimming shortened V by 0 bases and J by 9 bases, and 18 bases separated the two germline ends. The CDR3 sequence is 16 residues long. The germline V gene has CDR1 LGHNA and CDR2 YSLEER. This clonotype was sampled from a man aged 18 to 29 in good health. Sequencing used naive CD4+ T cells sorted from blood. Subset indicated: CD45RA+ positively selected. J is TRBJ2-1 and V is TRBV4-3; D unresolved. In nucleotides, the CDR3 is TGCGCCAGCAGCCAAGAGAGGAGTCGAGTGACACGTGAGCAGTTCTTC. This sequence encodes CASSQERSRVTREQFF.